This note documents a single T cell receptor beta chain sequence. At one boundary the junction diverges from the germline segment, which might be a read error. The authors ran a second PCR of about 6 to 11 cycles using a sample-barcoded 5' primer and a J-beta primer mix. Unique molecular identifiers of 12 random nucleotides labeled each cDNA. TCRdb processed the 5' RACE reads anew with MiXCR; each CDR3 protein has one entry. Among approximately 1,700,000 distinct CDR3 sequences, around 42% were seen once, and the ten largest hold 20% to 25%. This record comes from a study of blood T cells in healthy people across ages. Germline V gene lookup returns CDR1 DFQATT and CDR2 SNEGSKA (reference sequence). The CDR3 length is 13 residues.

The TCR sequence derives from a human donor in good health. The sequencing input was blood. The genes are TRBV20-1 and TRBJ2-5, with D perhaps TRBD2 (6 bases). The CDR3 nucleotides read TGCAGTGTTCGAGGGTCGGGGGTCGAGACCCGGTACTTC. It encodes CSVRGSGVETRYF.